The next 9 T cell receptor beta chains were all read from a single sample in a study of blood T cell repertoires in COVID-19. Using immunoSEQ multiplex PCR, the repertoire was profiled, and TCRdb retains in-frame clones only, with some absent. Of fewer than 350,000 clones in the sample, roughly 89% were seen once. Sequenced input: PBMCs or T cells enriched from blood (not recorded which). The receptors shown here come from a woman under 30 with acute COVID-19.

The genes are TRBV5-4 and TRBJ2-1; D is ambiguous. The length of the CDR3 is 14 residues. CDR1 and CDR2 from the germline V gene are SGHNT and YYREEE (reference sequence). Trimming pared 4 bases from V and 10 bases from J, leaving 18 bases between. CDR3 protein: CASSPAEPKEEQFF. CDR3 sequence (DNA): TGTGCCAGCAGCCCGGCGGAACCTAAGGAAGAGCAGTTCTTC.

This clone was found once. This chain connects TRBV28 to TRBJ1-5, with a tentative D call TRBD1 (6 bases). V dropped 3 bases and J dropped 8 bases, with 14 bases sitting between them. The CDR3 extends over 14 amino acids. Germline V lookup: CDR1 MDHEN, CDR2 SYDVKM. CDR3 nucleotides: TGTGCCAGCAGTTTCATTACAGGGCTCAAGCCCCAGCATTTT. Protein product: CASSFITGLKPQHF.

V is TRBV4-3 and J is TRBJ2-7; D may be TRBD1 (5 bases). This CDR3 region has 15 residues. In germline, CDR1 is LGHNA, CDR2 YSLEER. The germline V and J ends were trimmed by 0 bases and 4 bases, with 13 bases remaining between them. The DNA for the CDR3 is TGCGCCAGCAGCCAAGATCGGACATTGCGGTACGAGCAGTACTTC. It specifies CASSQDRTLRYEQYF.

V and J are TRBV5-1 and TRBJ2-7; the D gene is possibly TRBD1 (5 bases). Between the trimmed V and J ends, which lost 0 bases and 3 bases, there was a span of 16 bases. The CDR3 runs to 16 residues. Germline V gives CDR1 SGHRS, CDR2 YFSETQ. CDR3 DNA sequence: TGCGCCAGCAGCTTGGGGATTAGGGGATCTGACTACGAGCAGTACTTC. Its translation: CASSLGIRGSDYEQYF.

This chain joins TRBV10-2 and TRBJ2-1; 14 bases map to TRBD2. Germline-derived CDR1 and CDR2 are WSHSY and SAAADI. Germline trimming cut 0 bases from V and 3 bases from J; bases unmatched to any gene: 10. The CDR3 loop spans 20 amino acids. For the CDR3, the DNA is TGCGCCAGCAGTGAGTCGAGACTAGCGGGAGGGCCGTGGTACTACAATGAGCAGTTCTTC. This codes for CASSESRLAGGPWYYNEQFF.

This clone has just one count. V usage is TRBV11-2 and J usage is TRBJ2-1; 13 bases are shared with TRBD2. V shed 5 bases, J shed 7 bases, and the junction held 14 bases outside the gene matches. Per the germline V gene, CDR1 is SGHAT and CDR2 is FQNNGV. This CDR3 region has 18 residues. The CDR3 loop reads CASSLPSLLAGGRNEQFF. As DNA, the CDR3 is TGTGCCAGCAGCCTCCCGAGCCTACTAGCGGGAGGGCGAAATGAGCAGTTCTTC.

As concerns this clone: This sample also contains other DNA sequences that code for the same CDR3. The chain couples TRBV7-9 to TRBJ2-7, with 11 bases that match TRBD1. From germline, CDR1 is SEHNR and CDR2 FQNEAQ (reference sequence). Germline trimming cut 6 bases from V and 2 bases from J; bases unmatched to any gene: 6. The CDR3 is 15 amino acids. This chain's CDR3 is CASSLPGQGAYEQYF. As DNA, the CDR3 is TGTGCCAGCAGTTTACCGGGACAGGGGGCCTACGAGCAGTACTTC.

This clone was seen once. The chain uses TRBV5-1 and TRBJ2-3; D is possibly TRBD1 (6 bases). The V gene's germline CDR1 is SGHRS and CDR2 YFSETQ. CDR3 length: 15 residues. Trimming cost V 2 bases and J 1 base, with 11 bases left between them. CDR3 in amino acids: CASSFGGPRTDTQYF. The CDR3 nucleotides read TGCGCCAGCAGCTTTGGGGGCCCCCGCACAGATACGCAGTATTTT.

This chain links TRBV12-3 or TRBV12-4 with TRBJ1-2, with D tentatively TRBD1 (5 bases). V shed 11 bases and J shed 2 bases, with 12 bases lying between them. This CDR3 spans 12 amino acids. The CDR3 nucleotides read TGTGCCTCTCTGGGGCGGAACTATGGCTACACCTTC. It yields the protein CASLGRNYGYTF.